This T cell receptor (beta chain) appears in the sequencing data of a study of long-term antiretroviral therapy in people with HIV. Survey-level resolution applied to immunoSEQ assay v3.0. Only in-frame clones appear in the TCRdb table, and some are missing; sequencing was by immunoSEQ multiplex PCR. Of about 27,000 clones listed, 80% to 90% are singletons. The CDR3 runs to 14 residues. After removal of 7 bases from V and 7 bases from J, the junction contained 7 bases not matched to a gene. The germline V gene has CDR1 LNHDA and CDR2 SQIVND (reference sequence). This TCR was recovered from a man aged 35 to 55 with HIV. The specimen was unsorted PBMCs, collected 3 years after starting antiretroviral therapy. The chain combines TRBV19 with TRBJ2-1; 10 bases match TRBD2. CDR3 nucleotide sequence: TGTGCCAGTAAAAGCGGGGGGGCATCAAATGAGCAGTTCTTC. Its translation is CASKSGGASNEQFF.